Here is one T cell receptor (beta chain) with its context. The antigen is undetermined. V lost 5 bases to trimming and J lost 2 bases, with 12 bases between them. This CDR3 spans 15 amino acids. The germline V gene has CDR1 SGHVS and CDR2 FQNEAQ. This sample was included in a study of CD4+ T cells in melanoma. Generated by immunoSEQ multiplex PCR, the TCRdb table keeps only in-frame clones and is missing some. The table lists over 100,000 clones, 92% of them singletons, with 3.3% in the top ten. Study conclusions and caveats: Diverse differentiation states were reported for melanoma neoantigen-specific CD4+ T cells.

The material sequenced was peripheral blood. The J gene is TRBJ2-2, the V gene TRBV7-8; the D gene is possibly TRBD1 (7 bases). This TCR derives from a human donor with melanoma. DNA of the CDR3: TGTGCCAGCAGCCCGCAGGGGGGCAACACCGGGGAGCTGTTTTTT. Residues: CASSPQGGNTGELFF.